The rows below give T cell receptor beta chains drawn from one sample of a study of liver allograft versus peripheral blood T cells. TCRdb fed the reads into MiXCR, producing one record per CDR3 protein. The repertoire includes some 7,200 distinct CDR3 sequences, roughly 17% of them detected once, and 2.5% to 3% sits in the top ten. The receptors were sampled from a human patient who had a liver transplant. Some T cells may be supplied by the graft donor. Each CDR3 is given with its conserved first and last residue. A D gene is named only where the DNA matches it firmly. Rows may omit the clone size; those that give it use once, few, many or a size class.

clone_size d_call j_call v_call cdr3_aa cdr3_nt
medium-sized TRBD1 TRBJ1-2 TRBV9 CASSVGDRADGYTF TGTGCCAGCAGCGTAGGGGACAGGGCCGATGGCTACACCTTC
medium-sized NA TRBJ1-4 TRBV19 CASLRGAGEKLFF TGTGCCAGTCTTAGGGGGGCTGGTGAAAAACTGTTTTTT
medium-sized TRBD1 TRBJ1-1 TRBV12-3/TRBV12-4 CASSYRGFGTEAFF TGTGCCAGCAGTTACAGGGGCTTCGGAACTGAAGCTTTCTTT
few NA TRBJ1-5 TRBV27 CASSLKEYSNQPQHF TGTGCCAGCAGTTTAAAGGAATATAGCAATCAGCCCCAGCATTTT
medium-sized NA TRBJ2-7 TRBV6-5 CASSYSLAGVLYEQYF TGTGCCAGCAGTTACTCCCTCGCCGGGGTCCTCTACGAGCAGTACTTC
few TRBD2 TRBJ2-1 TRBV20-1 CSARTSGLRNEQFF TGCAGTGCTAGGACTAGCGGCCTTCGCAATGAGCAGTTCTTC
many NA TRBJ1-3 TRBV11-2 CASSLISGNTIYF TGTGCCAGCAGCCTGATATCGGGAAACACCATATATTTT
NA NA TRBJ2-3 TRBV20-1 CSARWAGPTDTQYF TGCAGTGCTAGGTGGGCGGGGCCCACAGATACGCAGTATTTT
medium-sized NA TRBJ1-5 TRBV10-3 CATQQGWDQPQHF TGTGCCACGCAGCAGGGGTGGGATCAGCCCCAGCATTTT
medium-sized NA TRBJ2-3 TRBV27 CASNERPDTDTQYF TGTGCCAGCAATGAGCGACCTGACACAGATACGCAGTATTTT
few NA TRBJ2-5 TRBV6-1 CASGGLAEETQYF TGTGCCAGCGGGGGGCTAGCGGAAGAGACCCAGTACTTC
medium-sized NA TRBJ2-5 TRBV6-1 CASSGVGGTQYF TGTGCCAGCAGCGGAGTTGGCGGGACCCAGTACTTC
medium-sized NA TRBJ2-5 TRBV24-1 CATIPMGGAIRETQYF TGTGCCACCATCCCCATGGGGGGCGCGATTCGAGAGACCCAGTACTTC
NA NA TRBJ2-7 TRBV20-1 CSARLGSLGEQYF TGCAGTGCTAGACTAGGCTCTTTGGGCGAGCAGTACTTC
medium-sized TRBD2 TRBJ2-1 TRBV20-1 CSARDAASGGTHNEQFF TGCAGTGCTAGAGATGCGGCTAGCGGGGGAACTCACAATGAGCAGTTCTTC
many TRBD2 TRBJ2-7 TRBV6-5 CASSYSLAGGLYEQYF TGTGCCAGCAGTTACTCTCTAGCGGGAGGGCTCTACGAGCAGTACTTC
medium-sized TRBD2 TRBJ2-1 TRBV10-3 CAISALADNEQFF TGTGCCATCAGTGCGCTAGCGGACAATGAGCAGTTCTTC
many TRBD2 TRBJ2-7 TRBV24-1 CATSPAGGAYEQYF TGTGCCACCAGTCCAGCGGGAGGAGCCTACGAGCAGTACTTC
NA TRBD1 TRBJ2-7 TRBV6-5 CASSYSGTGSYEQYF TGTGCCAGCAGTTACTCCGGGACAGGGTCCTACGAGCAGTACTTC
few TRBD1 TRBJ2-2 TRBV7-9 CASSSLRQGADTGELFF TGTGCCAGCAGCAGCCTACGGCAGGGGGCCGACACCGGGGAGCTGTTTTTT
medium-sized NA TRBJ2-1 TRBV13 CASSLMAYNEQFF TGTGCCAGCAGCTTAATGGCGTACAATGAGCAGTTCTTC
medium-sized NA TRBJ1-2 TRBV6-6 CASSSRLLLRYGYTF TGTGCCAGCAGCTCCCGTCTTTTGCTTCGCTATGGCTACACCTTC
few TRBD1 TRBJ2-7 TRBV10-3 CAIKRTGNYEQYF TGTGCCATCAAGCGGACAGGGAACTACGAGCAGTACTTC
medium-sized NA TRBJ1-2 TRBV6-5 CASSLPGDSYGYTF TGTGCCAGCAGCCTTCCCGGGGATAGTTATGGCTACACCTTC
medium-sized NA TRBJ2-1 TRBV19 CASSSTQGGEQFF TGTGCCAGTAGTTCCACACAGGGCGGTGAGCAGTTCTTC